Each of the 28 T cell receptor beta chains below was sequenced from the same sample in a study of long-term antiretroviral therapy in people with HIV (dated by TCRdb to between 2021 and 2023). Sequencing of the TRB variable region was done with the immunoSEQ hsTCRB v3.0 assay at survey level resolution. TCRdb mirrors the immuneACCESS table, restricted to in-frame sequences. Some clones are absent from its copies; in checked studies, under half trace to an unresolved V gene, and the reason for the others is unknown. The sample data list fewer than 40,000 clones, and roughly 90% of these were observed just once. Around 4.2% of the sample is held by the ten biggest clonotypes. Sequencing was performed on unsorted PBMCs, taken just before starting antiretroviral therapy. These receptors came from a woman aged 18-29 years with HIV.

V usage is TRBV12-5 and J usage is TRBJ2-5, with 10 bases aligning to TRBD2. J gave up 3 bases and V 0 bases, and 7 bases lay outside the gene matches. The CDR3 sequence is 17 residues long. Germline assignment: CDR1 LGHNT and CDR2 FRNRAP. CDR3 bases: TGTGCTAGTGGTTTGGTACGCGGACTAGCGGAGGAAGAGACCCAGTACTTC. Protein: CASGLVRGLAEEETQYF.

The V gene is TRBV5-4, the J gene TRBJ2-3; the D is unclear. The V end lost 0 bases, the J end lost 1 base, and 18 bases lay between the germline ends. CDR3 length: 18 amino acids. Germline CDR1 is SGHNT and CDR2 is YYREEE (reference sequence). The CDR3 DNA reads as TGTGCCAGCAGCTTGGATTCGCTGGGCCTCGGAGGCACAGATACGCAGTATTTT. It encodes CASSLDSLGLGGTDTQYF.

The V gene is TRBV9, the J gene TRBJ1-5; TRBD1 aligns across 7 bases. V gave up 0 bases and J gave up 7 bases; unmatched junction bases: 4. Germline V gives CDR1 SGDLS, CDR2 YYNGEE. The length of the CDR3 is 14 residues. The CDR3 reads CASSVGDSRQPQHF. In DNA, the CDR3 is TGTGCCAGCAGCGTAGGGGACAGCAGACAGCCCCAGCATTTT.

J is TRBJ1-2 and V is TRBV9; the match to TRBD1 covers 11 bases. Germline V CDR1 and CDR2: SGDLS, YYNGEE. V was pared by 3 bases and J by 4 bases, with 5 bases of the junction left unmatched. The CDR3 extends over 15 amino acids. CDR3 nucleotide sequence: TGTGCCAGCAGCGACAGGACAGGGGGCCGCTATGGCTACACCTTC. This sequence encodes CASSDRTGGRYGYTF.

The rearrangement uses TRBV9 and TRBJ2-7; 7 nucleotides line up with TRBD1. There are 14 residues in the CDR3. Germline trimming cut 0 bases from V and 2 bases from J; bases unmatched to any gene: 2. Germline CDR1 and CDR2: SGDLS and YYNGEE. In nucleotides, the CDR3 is TGTGCCAGCAGCGTAGGACAGGGCGCCTACGAGCAGTACTTC. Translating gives CASSVGQGAYEQYF.

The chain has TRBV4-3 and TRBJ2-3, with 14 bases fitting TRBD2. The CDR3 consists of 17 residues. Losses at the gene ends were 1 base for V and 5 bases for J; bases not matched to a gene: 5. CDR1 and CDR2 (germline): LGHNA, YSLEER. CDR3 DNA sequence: TGCGCCAGCAGCCAAGCGGGACTAGCGGGAGAAGTAGATACGCAGTATTTT. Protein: CASSQAGLAGEVDTQYF.

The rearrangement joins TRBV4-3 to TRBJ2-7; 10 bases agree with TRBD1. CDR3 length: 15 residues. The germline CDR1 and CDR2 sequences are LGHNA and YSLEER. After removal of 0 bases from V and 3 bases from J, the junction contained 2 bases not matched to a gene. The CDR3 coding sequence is TGCGCCAGCAGCCAAGATCGGGACAGGGGCTACGAGCAGTACTTC. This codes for CASSQDRDRGYEQYF.

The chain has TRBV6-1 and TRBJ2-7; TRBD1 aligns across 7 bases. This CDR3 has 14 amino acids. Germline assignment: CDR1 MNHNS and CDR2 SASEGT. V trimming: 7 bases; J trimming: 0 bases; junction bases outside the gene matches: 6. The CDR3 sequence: CASKGQGDSYEQYF. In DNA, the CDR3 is TGTGCCAGCAAAGGGCAGGGGGACTCCTACGAGCAGTACTTC.

The CDR3 DNA sequence: TGTGCCAGCAGTGAAGGTACGGGTGGCTACACCTTC. Its protein is CASSEGTGGYTF. The chain joins TRBV6-1 to TRBJ1-2, with D unclear. Germline V lookup: CDR1 MNHNS, CDR2 SASEGT. Trimming shortened V by 1 base and J by 7 bases, and 7 bases separated the two germline ends. The length of the CDR3 is 12 residues.

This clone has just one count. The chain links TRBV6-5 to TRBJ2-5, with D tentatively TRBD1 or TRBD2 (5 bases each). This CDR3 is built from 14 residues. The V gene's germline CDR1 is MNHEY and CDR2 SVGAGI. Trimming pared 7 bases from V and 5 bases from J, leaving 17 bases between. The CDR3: CASTYRGDGETQYF. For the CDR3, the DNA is TGTGCCAGCACCTACCGAGGGGACGGGGAGACCCAGTACTTC.

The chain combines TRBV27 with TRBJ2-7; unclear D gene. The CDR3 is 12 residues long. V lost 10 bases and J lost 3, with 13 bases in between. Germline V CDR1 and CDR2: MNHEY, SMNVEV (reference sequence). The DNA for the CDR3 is TGTGCCAAGACTTCGCAGGTCTACGAGCAGTACTTC. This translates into CAKTSQVYEQYF.

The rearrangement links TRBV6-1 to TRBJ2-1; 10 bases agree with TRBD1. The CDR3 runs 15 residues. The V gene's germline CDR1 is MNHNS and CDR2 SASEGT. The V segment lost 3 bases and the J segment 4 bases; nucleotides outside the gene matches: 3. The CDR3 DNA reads TGTGCCAGCAGTGAGCGGACAGGGGGGTACAATGAGCAGTTCTTC. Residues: CASSERTGGYNEQFF.

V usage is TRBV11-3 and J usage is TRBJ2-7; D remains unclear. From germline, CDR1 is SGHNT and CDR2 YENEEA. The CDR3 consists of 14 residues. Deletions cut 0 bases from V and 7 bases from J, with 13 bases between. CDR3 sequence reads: CASSLDRSGREQYF. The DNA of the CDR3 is TGTGCCAGCAGCTTAGATCGGAGTGGGCGGGAGCAGTACTTC.

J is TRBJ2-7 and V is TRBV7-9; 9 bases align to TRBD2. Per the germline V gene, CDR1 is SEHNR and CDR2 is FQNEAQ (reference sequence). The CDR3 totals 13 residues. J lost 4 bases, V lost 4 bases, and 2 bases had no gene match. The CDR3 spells CASSWREGYEQYF. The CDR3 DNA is TGTGCCAGCAGCTGGCGGGAGGGATACGAGCAGTACTTC.

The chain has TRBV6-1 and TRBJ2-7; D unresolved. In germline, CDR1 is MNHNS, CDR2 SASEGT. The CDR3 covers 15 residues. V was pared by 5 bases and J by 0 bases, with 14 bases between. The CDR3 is CASSKAAISSYEQYF. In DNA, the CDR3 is TGTGCCAGCAGTAAGGCAGCCATAAGCTCCTACGAGCAGTACTTC.

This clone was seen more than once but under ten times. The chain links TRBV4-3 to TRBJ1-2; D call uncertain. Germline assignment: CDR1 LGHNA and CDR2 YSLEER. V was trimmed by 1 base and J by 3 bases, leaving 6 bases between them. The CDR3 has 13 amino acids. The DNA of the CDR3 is TGCGCCAGCAGCCAAGTAGGGCACTATGGCTACACCTTC. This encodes CASSQVGHYGYTF.

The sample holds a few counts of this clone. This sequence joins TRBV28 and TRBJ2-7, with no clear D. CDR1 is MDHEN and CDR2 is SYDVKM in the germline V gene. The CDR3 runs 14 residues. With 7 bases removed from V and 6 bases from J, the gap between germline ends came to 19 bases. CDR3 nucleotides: TGTGCCAGCAAACAACCGAGTCCTGTGTTCGAGCAGTACTTC. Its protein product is CASKQPSPVFEQYF. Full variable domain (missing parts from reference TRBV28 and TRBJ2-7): DVKVTQSSRYLVKRTGEKVFLECVQDMDHENMFWYRQDPGLGLRLIYFSYDVKMKEKGDIPEGYSVSREKKERFSLILESASTNQTSMYLCASKQPSPVFEQYFGPGTRLTVT.

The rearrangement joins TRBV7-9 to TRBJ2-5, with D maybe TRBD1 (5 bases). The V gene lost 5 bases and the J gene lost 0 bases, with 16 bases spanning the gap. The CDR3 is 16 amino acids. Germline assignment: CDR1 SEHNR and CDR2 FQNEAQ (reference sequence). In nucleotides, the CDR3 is TGTGCCAGCAGCGCCAGGGTTGCGGCGTACCAAGAGACCCAGTACTTC. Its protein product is CASSARVAAYQETQYF.

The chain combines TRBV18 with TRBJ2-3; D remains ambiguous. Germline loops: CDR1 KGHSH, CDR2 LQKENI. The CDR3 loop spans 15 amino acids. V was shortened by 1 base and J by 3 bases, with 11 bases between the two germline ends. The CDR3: CASSPRSMTTDTQYF. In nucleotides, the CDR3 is TGTGCCAGCTCACCACGGAGTATGACTACAGATACGCAGTATTTT.

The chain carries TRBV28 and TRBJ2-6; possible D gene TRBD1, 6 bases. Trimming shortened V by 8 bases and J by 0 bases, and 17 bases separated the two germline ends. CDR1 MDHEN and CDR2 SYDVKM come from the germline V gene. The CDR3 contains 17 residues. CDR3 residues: CASGIQGLSSGANVLTF. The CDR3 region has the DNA TGTGCCAGCGGGATACAGGGATTAAGCTCTGGGGCCAACGTCCTGACTTTC.

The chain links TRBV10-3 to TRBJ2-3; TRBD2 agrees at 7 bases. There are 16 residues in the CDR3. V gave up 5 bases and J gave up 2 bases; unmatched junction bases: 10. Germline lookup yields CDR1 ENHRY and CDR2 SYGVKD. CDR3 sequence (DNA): TGTGCCATCAGTTTTGGAGAGCGGGGTCCCACAGATACGCAGTATTTT. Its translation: CAISFGERGPTDTQYF.

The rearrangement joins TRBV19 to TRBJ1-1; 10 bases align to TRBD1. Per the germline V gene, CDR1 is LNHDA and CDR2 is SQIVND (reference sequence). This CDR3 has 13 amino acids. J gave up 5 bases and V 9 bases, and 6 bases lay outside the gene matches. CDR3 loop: CASRDRGLTEAFF. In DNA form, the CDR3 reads TGTGCCAGCCGGGACAGGGGTTTAACTGAAGCTTTCTTT.

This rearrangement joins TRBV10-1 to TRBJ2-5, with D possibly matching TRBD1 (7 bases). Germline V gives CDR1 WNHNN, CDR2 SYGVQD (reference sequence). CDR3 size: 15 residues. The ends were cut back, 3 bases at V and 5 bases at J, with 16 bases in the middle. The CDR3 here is CASSESTGRYETQYF. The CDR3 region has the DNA TGCGCCAGCAGTGAATCGACAGGGAGGTATGAGACCCAGTACTTC.

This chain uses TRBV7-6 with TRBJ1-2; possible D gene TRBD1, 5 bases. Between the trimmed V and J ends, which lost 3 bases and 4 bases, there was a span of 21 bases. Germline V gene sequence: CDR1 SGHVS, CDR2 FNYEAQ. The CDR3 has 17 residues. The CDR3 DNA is TGTGCCAGCAGCTTCACAGGCGCCGCCGGGTCCTTCTATGGCTACACCTTC. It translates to CASSFTGAAGSFYGYTF.

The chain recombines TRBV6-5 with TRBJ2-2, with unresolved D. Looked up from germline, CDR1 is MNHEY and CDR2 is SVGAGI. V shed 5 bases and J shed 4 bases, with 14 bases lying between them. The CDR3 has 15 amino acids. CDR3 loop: CASSLLHTSTGELFF. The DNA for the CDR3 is TGTGCCAGCAGTCTCCTTCATACCTCCACCGGGGAGCTGTTTTTT.

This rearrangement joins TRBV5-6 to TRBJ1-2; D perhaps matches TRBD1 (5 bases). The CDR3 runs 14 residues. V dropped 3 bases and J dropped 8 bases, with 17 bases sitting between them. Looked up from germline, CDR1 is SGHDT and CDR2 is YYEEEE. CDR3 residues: CASSSLGPRQGYTF. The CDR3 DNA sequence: TGTGCCAGCAGCTCTTTAGGACCGCGACAGGGCTACACCTTC.

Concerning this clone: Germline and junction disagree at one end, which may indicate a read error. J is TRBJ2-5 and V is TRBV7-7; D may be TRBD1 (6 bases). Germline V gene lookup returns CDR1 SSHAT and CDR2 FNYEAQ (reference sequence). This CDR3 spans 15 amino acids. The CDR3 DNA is TGTGCTAGCAGCCCCCTGACGACAGGTCTCGAGACCCAGTACTTC. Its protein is CASSPLTTGLETQYF.

In DNA form, the CDR3 reads TGTGCCAGCAGCTTAGATGTGGGAGAGCTGTTTTTT. It yields the protein CASSLDVGELFF. The rearrangement uses TRBV11-3 and TRBJ2-2; D gene ambiguous. V dropped 0 bases and J dropped 11 bases, with 7 bases sitting between them. Germline V gene lookup returns CDR1 SGHNT and CDR2 YENEEA. The CDR3 spans 12 residues.